Each of the 27 T cell receptor beta chains below was sequenced from the same sample in a study of blood T cell repertoires in COVID-19. Repertoires were generated with immunoSEQ multiplex PCR, while TCRdb's copy carries only in-frame clones and drops some. The sample holds more than 100,000 clones, roughly 88% seen once. The sequenced sample consisted of peripheral blood. These receptors all come from a man between 70 and 80 years old with active COVID-19.

The chain carries TRBV15 and TRBJ2-7; 14 bases are a match to TRBD2. This CDR3 contains 19 residues. J was trimmed by 4 bases and V by 1 base; bases with no gene match: 12. Germline assignment: CDR1 LNHNV and CDR2 YYDKDF (reference sequence). The CDR3: CATSRGRLTSGRGLYEQYF. CDR3 sequence (DNA): TGTGCCACCAGCAGAGGACGCCTGACTAGCGGGAGGGGTCTTTACGAGCAGTACTTC.

The rearrangement joins TRBV19 to TRBJ2-2; no definite D call. The V and J ends lost 7 bases and 0 bases respectively, with 9 bases between them. The V gene's germline CDR1 is LNHDA and CDR2 SQIVND (reference sequence). The CDR3 has 14 amino acids. The CDR3 sequence is CASTSRANTGELFF. The CDR3 bases are TGTGCCAGTACCTCCCGGGCGAACACCGGGGAGCTGTTTTTT.

The CDR3: CAISEGLSETQYF. In DNA form, the CDR3 reads TGTGCCATCAGTGAGGGCTTGTCGGAGACCCAGTACTTC. This chain uses TRBV10-3 with TRBJ2-5; D is ambiguous. CDR1 is ENHRY and CDR2 is SYGVKD in the germline V gene. Trimming removed 2 bases at V and 5 bases at J, with 9 bases between. This CDR3 is 13 amino acids long.

The J gene is TRBJ1-1, the V gene TRBV19; 7 nucleotides align to TRBD1. Germline CDR1 and CDR2: LNHDA and SQIVND (reference sequence). The CDR3 totals 14 residues. Losses at the gene ends were 6 bases for V and 5 bases for J; bases not matched to a gene: 9. The chain's CDR3 is CASRYQGGKTEAFF. CDR3 nucleotide sequence: TGTGCCAGTAGATACCAGGGGGGTAAGACTGAAGCTTTCTTT.

The rearrangement uses TRBV29-1 and TRBJ2-2; D unresolved. Trimming shortened V by 5 bases and J by 7 bases, and 11 bases separated the two germline ends. Germline CDR1 SQVTM, CDR2 ANQGSEA. This CDR3 comprises 12 residues. The CDR3 region is CSVSKTGGELFF. Written as DNA, the CDR3 is TGCAGCGTTAGCAAGACGGGCGGGGAGCTGTTTTTT.

V usage is TRBV19 and J usage is TRBJ1-5; maybe TRBD1 (5 bases). This CDR3 has 14 residues. Per germline, CDR1 LNHDA and CDR2 SQIVND (reference sequence). The ends were cut back, 2 bases at V and 7 bases at J, with 12 bases in the middle. CDR3 in amino acids: CASSILGTGQPQHF. DNA for the CDR3: TGTGCCAGTAGTATATTGGGCACAGGACAGCCCCAGCATTTT.

This chain links TRBV5-5 with TRBJ2-7; the D gene is possibly TRBD2 (5 bases). This CDR3 has 16 residues. Deletions cut 4 bases from V and 1 base from J, with 18 bases between. From germline, CDR1 is SGHKS and CDR2 YYEKEE (reference sequence). CDR3 sequence reads: CASSPQAELTSYEQYF. The CDR3 DNA follows: TGTGCCAGCAGCCCACAAGCGGAACTGACTTCCTACGAGCAGTACTTC.

The count of this clone is one. This chain joins TRBV7-9 and TRBJ2-7, with a weak D call TRBD1 (6 bases). The CDR3 is 15 amino acids. CDR1 and CDR2 from the germline V gene are SEHNR and FQNEAQ (reference sequence). Trimming took 7 bases from V and 5 from J, leaving 21 bases between them. The CDR3 is CASTQLQGISDEQYF. CDR3 DNA: TGTGCCAGCACCCAGCTTCAGGGGATTAGCGACGAGCAGTACTTC.

The genes are TRBV20-1 and TRBJ2-7; D might be TRBD2 (5 bases). Deletions cut 3 bases from V and 0 bases from J, with 12 bases between. The CDR3 runs to 14 residues. The germline CDR1 and CDR2 sequences are DFQATT and SNEGSKA (reference sequence). The CDR3 loop reads CSASGEGPSYEQYF. The CDR3 DNA sequence: TGCAGTGCTAGTGGTGAGGGTCCCTCCTACGAGCAGTACTTC.

This clone was seen just once. This chain connects TRBV19 to TRBJ1-1; maybe TRBD1 (6 bases). CDR1 LNHDA and CDR2 SQIVND come from the germline V gene (reference sequence). The CDR3 length is 17 residues. V was trimmed by 2 bases and J by 0 bases, leaving 16 bases between them. The CDR3 sequence: CASSIIWGGPMNTEAFF. In DNA, the CDR3 is TGTGCCAGTAGTATAATCTGGGGGGGGCCGATGAACACTGAAGCTTTCTTT.

The chain carries TRBV4-1 and TRBJ1-1; 9 positions match TRBD1. Germline V lookup: CDR1 MGHRA, CDR2 YSYEKL. The V gene end was trimmed by 1 base and the J gene end by 6 bases; junction bases not matched to a gene: 9. CDR3 length equals 16 residues. This CDR3 is CASSQAYTGGSAEAFF. The CDR3, as DNA: TGCGCCAGCAGCCAAGCGTATACAGGGGGCAGCGCTGAAGCTTTCTTT.

The V and J genes are TRBV5-1 and TRBJ2-1; the match to TRBD2 covers 14 bases. With V trimmed by 3 bases and J by 4 bases, 12 bases remained unmatched. Germline CDR1 is SGHRS and CDR2 is YFSETQ. The CDR3 has 19 amino acids. Written as DNA, the CDR3 is TGCGCCAGCAGCTCTCTGGGGACTAGCGGGAGCGGGAATTACAATGAGCAGTTCTTC. Amino acid sequence: CASSSLGTSGSGNYNEQFF.

The J gene is TRBJ2-4, the V gene TRBV30; 12 bases are shared with TRBD1. This CDR3 is 16 amino acids long. Germline assignment: CDR1 GTSNPN and CDR2 SVGIG (reference sequence). After removal of 5 bases from V and 2 bases from J, the junction contained 7 bases not matched to a gene. CDR3 nucleotide sequence: TGTGCCTGGGGCGGGGGACAGGGGGCACCCAAAAACATTCAGTACTTC. Residues: CAWGGGQGAPKNIQYF. The whole variable domain, remainder taken from reference TRBV30 and TRBJ2-4, is SQTIHQWPATLVQPVGSPLSLECTVEGTSNPNLYWYRQAAGRGLQLLFYSVGIGQISSEVPQNLSASRPQDRQFILSSKKLLLSDSGFYLCAWGGGQGAPKNIQYFGAGTRLSVL.

The V gene is TRBV6-6, the J gene TRBJ1-1; maybe TRBD1 (6 bases). Trimming left V 7 bases short and J 1 base short, with 13 bases between. The germline CDR1 and CDR2 sequences are MNHNY and SVGAGI (reference sequence). The CDR3 runs to 14 residues. DNA for the CDR3: TGTGCCAGCAACGGTCAGGGGCGGAACACTGAAGCTTTCTTT. Residues: CASNGQGRNTEAFF.

The chain uses TRBV30 and TRBJ2-7, with D perhaps matching TRBD1 (7 bases). CDR1 is GTSNPN, CDR2 SVGIG, per germline (reference sequence). V shed 3 bases and J shed 2 bases, with 17 bases lying between them. CDR3 length: 15 amino acids. The CDR3 region is CAWRIRQGGTYEQYF. CDR3 DNA sequence: TGTGCCTGGAGGATACGACAGGGAGGAACCTACGAGCAGTACTTC.

The chain couples TRBV4-1 to TRBJ1-2, with D unclear. The CDR3 contains 17 residues. Germline V gene lookup returns CDR1 MGHRA and CDR2 YSYEKL. V was clipped by 0 bases and J by 5 bases, with 19 bases between them. In DNA form, the CDR3 reads TGCGCCAGCAGCCAAGAGTCGCTGAGGGATTTTCTATATGGCTACACCTTC. The encoded protein is CASSQESLRDFLYGYTF.

This chain joins TRBV19 and TRBJ2-1, with 8 nucleotides matching TRBD2. Germline-derived CDR1 and CDR2 are LNHDA and SQIVND (reference sequence). This CDR3 spans 16 amino acids. The V and J ends lost 2 bases and 2 bases, in that order; junction bases with no gene match: 5. The CDR3 protein is CASSILGTSPYNEQFF. The CDR3 nucleotides read TGTGCCAGTAGTATATTAGGGACTAGTCCCTACAATGAGCAGTTCTTC.

V is TRBV18 and J is TRBJ1-2; D is unresolved. V was trimmed by 6 bases and J by 3 bases, leaving 14 bases between them. The germline CDR1 and CDR2 sequences are KGHSH and LQKENI. This CDR3 spans 14 amino acids. For the CDR3, the DNA is TGTGCCAGCTCCCAAACCGGGATCTACTATGGCTACACCTTC. As protein: CASSQTGIYYGYTF.

The chain links TRBV24-1 to TRBJ1-1; D gene uncertain. V was clipped by 4 bases and J by 2 bases, with 4 bases between them. CDR1 and CDR2 (germline): KGHDR, SFDVKD. The length of the CDR3 is 12 residues. CDR3 protein: CATSDHNTEAFF. The CDR3 DNA reads as TGTGCCACCAGTGACCATAACACTGAAGCTTTCTTT.

The V call is TRBV5-6, the J call TRBJ2-3; 8 bases line up with TRBD1. CDR3 length: 16 amino acids. The germline gives CDR1 SGHDT, CDR2 YYEEEE. J lost 0 bases, V lost 2 bases, and 5 bases had no gene match. CDR3 nucleotide sequence: TGTGCCAGCAGCTTCAAGACAGGGGCAAGCACAGATACGCAGTATTTT. Translating it yields CASSFKTGASTDTQYF.

This chain uses TRBV27 with TRBJ2-2; D ambiguous. V lost 5 bases and J lost 1, with 8 bases in between. The CDR3 is 14 residues long. Germline V lookup: CDR1 MNHEY, CDR2 SMNVEV (reference sequence). CDR3 sequence (DNA): TGTGCCAGCAGTCCCCTGTGGAACACCGGGGAGCTGTTTTTT. It specifies CASSPLWNTGELFF.

J is TRBJ1-6 and V is TRBV3-1 (or the pseudogene TRBV3-2); D gene ambiguous. V gave up 5 bases and J gave up 6 bases, with 8 bases separating them. The CDR3 contains 13 residues. Germline values: CDR1 LGHDT, CDR2 YNNKEL (reference sequence). The CDR3 is CASSLAVNSPLHF. For the CDR3, the DNA is TGTGCCAGCAGCTTGGCAGTTAATTCACCCCTCCACTTT.

V usage is TRBV5-4 and J usage is TRBJ2-7; 14 bases agree with TRBD2. V shed 3 bases, J shed 3 bases, and the junction held 5 bases outside the gene matches. The CDR3 spans 16 residues. Germline V gene lookup returns CDR1 SGHNT and CDR2 YYREEE (reference sequence). Written as DNA, the CDR3 is TGTGCCAGCAGCTCCTTGACTAGCGGGAGGGACTACGAGCAGTACTTC. Protein product: CASSSLTSGRDYEQYF.

The rearrangement joins TRBV3-1 (or the pseudogene TRBV3-2) to TRBJ2-3; TRBD1 matches at 8 bases. CDR3 length equals 15 residues. Germline loops: CDR1 LGHDT, CDR2 YNNKEL (reference sequence). The ends lost 4 bases at V and 8 bases at J; junction bases unmatched: 11. CDR3 DNA: TGTGCCAGCAGCCCCCAGGACAGGGAGGTCGGTACGCAGTATTTT. Its protein is CASSPQDREVGTQYF.

The genes are TRBV7-7 and TRBJ2-2, with 7 bases fitting TRBD2. V lost 4 bases and J lost 0; bases outside the gene matches: 5. The CDR3 runs 16 residues. CDR1 SSHAT and CDR2 FNYEAQ come from the germline V gene (reference sequence). The CDR3 reads CASSSVAGPNTGELFF. The CDR3 nucleotides read TGTGCCAGCAGCTCGGTAGCGGGCCCGAACACCGGGGAGCTGTTTTTT.

The rearrangement joins TRBV29-1 to TRBJ1-1, with 8 bases lining up with TRBD1. V gave up 5 bases and J gave up 8 bases; unmatched junction bases: 4. CDR3 length equals 11 residues. The germline gives CDR1 SQVTM, CDR2 ANQGSEA. CDR3 in DNA: TGCAGCGTTTCCACAGGGGGAGAAGCTTTCTTT. Protein product: CSVSTGGEAFF.

About this clone: This specimen includes other DNA sequences encoding the same CDR3. The rearrangement links TRBV18 to TRBJ1-5; TRBD1 matches 7 bases. Germline CDR1 and CDR2: KGHSH and LQKENI. This CDR3 comprises 15 residues. The junction had 1 base not matched to a gene; V was cut back by 2 bases and J by 0 bases. For the CDR3, the DNA is TGTGCCAGCTCACCAGGGACAGCTAGCAATCAGCCCCAGCATTTT. This codes for CASSPGTASNQPQHF.